These 16 T cell receptor beta chains were all obtained from the same sample, sequenced in a study of blood T cell repertoires in COVID-19. TCRdb's table, derived via immunoSEQ multiplex PCR, lists solely in-frame clones and lacks some. The sample lists roughly 30,000 clones, about 92% occurring once. Sequencing input: peripheral blood. The receptors were gathered from a woman aged 65 to 85 with COVID-19, enrolled during active disease.

The chain carries TRBV28 and TRBJ2-3; D is undetermined. The ends were cut back, 6 bases at V and 0 bases at J, with 10 bases in the middle. This CDR3 has 14 amino acids. Germline values: CDR1 MDHEN, CDR2 SYDVKM. The DNA for the CDR3 is TGTGCCAGCAGATCCTACGGTAGCACAGATACGCAGTATTTT. It is translated as CASRSYGSTDTQYF.

The rearrangement links TRBV11-1 to TRBJ2-5, with D tentatively TRBD2 (5 bases). CDR1 is SGHAT and CDR2 is FQDESV in the germline V gene (reference sequence). Trimming removed 7 bases from V and 9 bases from J, with 12 bases in between. There are 11 residues in the CDR3. The chain's CDR3 is CASITPRAQYF. In DNA form, the CDR3 reads TGTGCCAGCATCACACCGAGGGCCCAGTACTTC.

This clone appeared a single time. V gene TRBV29-1 combines with J gene TRBJ2-3; TRBD2 matches at 9 bases. Losses at the gene ends were 4 bases for V and 6 bases for J; bases not matched to a gene: 5. This CDR3 has 13 residues. The germline CDR1 and CDR2 sequences are SQVTM and ANQGSEA. DNA for the CDR3: TGCAGCGTTGGCCTAGCGGGAACGGATACGCAGTATTTT. Amino acids: CSVGLAGTDTQYF.

The chain links TRBV5-4 to TRBJ2-3; 9 bases fit TRBD1. Per germline, CDR1 SGHNT and CDR2 YYREEE (reference sequence). This CDR3 is 15 amino acids long. The trim removed 4 bases at V and 2 bases at J, leaving 5 bases unmatched. CDR3 DNA sequence: TGTGCCAGCAGCCCCGACAGGGGGATCACAGATACGCAGTATTTT. This encodes CASSPDRGITDTQYF.

This chain connects TRBV3-1 (or the pseudogene TRBV3-2) to TRBJ1-6; D is possibly TRBD1 (6 bases). V lost 7 bases and J 7 bases, leaving 17 bases between the germline ends. Germline CDR1 is LGHDT and CDR2 is YNNKEL (reference sequence). The CDR3 is 15 residues long. The CDR3 bases are TGTGCCAGCACCCTCGCGGGGGGGGCAAATTCACCCCTCCACTTT. Translated: CASTLAGGANSPLHF.

The rearrangement links TRBV5-1 to TRBJ1-4; maybe TRBD1 (6 bases). The germline CDR1 and CDR2 sequences are SGHRS and YFSETQ. CDR3 length equals 16 residues. V shed 5 bases and J shed 0 bases, with 14 bases lying between them. The CDR3 DNA reads TGCGCCAGCAGACCCGGGACAATTGCAACTAATGAAAAACTGTTTTTT. As protein: CASRPGTIATNEKLFF.

V and J are TRBV28 and TRBJ2-7, with 8 positions matching TRBD2. The length of the CDR3 is 14 residues. CDR1 is MDHEN and CDR2 is SYDVKM in the germline V gene. Trimming removed 6 bases from V and 3 bases from J; junction bases left unmatched: 7. CDR3 bases: TGTGCCAGCAGCCTTTTCAGCGGGGGCTACGAGCAGTACTTC. As protein: CASSLFSGGYEQYF.

The genes are TRBV5-1 and TRBJ1-3; weak D call: TRBD1 (5 bases). V lost 0 bases and J lost 2, with 9 bases in between. Germline assignment: CDR1 SGHRS and CDR2 YFSETQ. The CDR3 covers 15 residues. CDR3 protein: CASSLDGGTGNTIYF. CDR3 bases: TGCGCCAGCAGCTTGGATGGGGGGACTGGAAACACCATATATTTT.

The gene calls are TRBV3-1 (or the pseudogene TRBV3-2) and TRBJ2-1; D is undetermined. Trimming shortened V by 3 bases and J by 0 bases, and 9 bases separated the two germline ends. The germline V gene encodes CDR1 LGHDT and CDR2 YNNKEL (reference sequence). This CDR3 is built from 15 residues. In DNA, the CDR3 is TGTGCCAGCAGCCAGTTCCGGAGCTCCTACAATGAGCAGTTCTTC. Translating gives CASSQFRSSYNEQFF.

V usage is TRBV6-4 and J usage is TRBJ2-2; maybe TRBD2 (5 bases). CDR3 length: 16 residues. From germline, CDR1 is MRHNA and CDR2 SNTAGT. The V end lost 0 bases, the J end lost 1 base, and 9 bases lay between the germline ends. The CDR3 DNA is TGTGCCAGCAGTGACTCTTGGACTTTGAACACCGGGGAGCTGTTTTTT. Amino acid sequence: CASSDSWTLNTGELFF.

This clone came up once. The CDR3 bases are TGCGCCAGCAGCCTGGAGGGGCTCCTACTCGAGCAGTACTTC. It is translated as CASSLEGLLLEQYF. This chain joins TRBV4-1 and TRBJ2-7; TRBD2 might be the D (6 bases). Looked up from germline, CDR1 is MGHRA and CDR2 is YSYEKL. The CDR3 contains 14 residues. Trimming removed 4 bases from V and 6 bases from J, with 16 bases in between.

This rearrangement joins TRBV11-3 to TRBJ2-3, with 8 bases aligning to TRBD2. V gave up 1 base and J gave up 4 bases; unmatched junction bases: 4. Germline V gene data show CDR1 as SGHNT and CDR2 as YENEEA. This CDR3 contains 15 residues. CDR3 protein: CASSLGAGGPDTQYF. The CDR3 coding sequence is TGTGCCAGCAGCTTAGGCGCGGGAGGACCAGATACGCAGTATTTT.

This sequence joins TRBV7-9 and TRBJ1-2; unclear D gene. V lost 3 bases and J lost 4, with 12 bases in between. The CDR3 runs to 14 residues. CDR1 is SEHNR and CDR2 is FQNEAQ in the germline V gene (reference sequence). The CDR3 DNA reads as TGTGCCAGCAGCTTTAGGAGTGATAGCTATGGCTACACCTTC. This sequence encodes CASSFRSDSYGYTF.

The V gene is TRBV7-8, the J gene TRBJ1-3; D call uncertain. CDR1 and CDR2 (germline): SGHVS, FQNEAQ. The CDR3 loop spans 13 amino acids. Between the trimmed V and J ends, which lost 1 base and 4 bases, there was a span of 5 bases. The CDR3 spells CASSLEEGNTIYF. As DNA, the CDR3 is TGTGCCAGCAGCTTAGAGGAGGGAAACACCATATATTTT.

The J gene is TRBJ2-7, the V gene TRBV2; D may be TRBD2 (7 bases). Per germline, CDR1 SNHLY and CDR2 FYNNEI. Trimming cost V 9 bases and J 7 bases, with 19 bases left between them. This CDR3 has 13 amino acids. This CDR3 is CARGGPGTNEQYF. The DNA for the CDR3 is TGTGCCAGGGGGGGGCCTGGCACTAATGAGCAGTACTTC.

This chain connects TRBV10-2 to TRBJ2-2, with D tentatively TRBD1 (5 bases). CDR1 is WSHSY and CDR2 is SAAADI in the germline V gene. The V gene lost 5 bases and the J gene lost 1 base, with 8 bases spanning the gap. The CDR3 sequence is 14 residues long. The CDR3 sequence: CASSKGQNTGELFF. The CDR3, as DNA: TGCGCCAGCAGTAAAGGACAGAACACCGGGGAGCTGTTTTTT.